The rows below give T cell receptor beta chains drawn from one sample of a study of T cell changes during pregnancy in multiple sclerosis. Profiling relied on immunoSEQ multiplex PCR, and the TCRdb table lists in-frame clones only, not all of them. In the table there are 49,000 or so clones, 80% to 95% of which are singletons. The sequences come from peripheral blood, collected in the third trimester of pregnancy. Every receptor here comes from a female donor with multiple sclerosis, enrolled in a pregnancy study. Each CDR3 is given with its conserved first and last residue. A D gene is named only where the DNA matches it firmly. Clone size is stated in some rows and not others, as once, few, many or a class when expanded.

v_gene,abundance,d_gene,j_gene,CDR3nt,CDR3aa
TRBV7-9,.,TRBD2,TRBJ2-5,TGTGCCAGCAGCTTAGCGGGCGGGGGGCCACAGACGGAAGAGACCCAGTACTTC,CASSLAGGGPQTEETQYF
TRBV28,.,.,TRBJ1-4,TGTGCCAGCAGTTTAGGGGGCTCTAATGAAAAACTGTTTTTT,CASSLGGSNEKLFF
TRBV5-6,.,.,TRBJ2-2,TGTGCCAGCAGCTTGGACAAAAACACCGGGGAGCTGTTTTTT,CASSLDKNTGELFF
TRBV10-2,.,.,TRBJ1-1,TGCGCCAGCAGTGGACAAGCATTGAACACTGAAGCTTTCTTT,CASSGQALNTEAFF
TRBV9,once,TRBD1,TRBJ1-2,TGTGCCAGCAGCCGGACAGGGGTTAACTATGGCTACACCTTC,CASSRTGVNYGYTF
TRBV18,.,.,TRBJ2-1,TGTGCCAGCTCCACATCCTTGGGGGCGGTTCCGGGCGCGAGCTCCTACAATGAGCAGTTCTTC,CASSTSLGAVPGASSYNEQFF
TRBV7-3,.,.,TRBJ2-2,TGTGCCAGCAGCTTAGGGCACACCGGGGAGCTGTTTTTT,CASSLGHTGELFF
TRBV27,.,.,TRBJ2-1,TGTGCCAGCAGTTTATCGATAACACTAGAGCAGTTCTTC,CASSLSITLEQFF
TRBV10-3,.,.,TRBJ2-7,TGTGCCATCAGCCAGGACGGGAGTGGTGCCGGGGGGCAGTACTTC,CAISQDGSGAGGQYF
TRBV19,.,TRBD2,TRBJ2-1,TGTGCCAGCCAAGGGACTAGCGGATACAATGAGCAGTTCTTC,CASQGTSGYNEQFF
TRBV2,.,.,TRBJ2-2,TGTGCCAGCAGTGAAGATCCGGAGGCCGAACACGGCGGGGAGCTGTTTTTT,CASSEDPEAEHGGELFF
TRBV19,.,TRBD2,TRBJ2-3,TGTGCCAGTAGTACCGGACTAGCGGGAGAGTTTGATACGCAGTATTTT,CASSTGLAGEFDTQYF
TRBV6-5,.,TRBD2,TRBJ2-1,TGTGCCAGCAGGCTACTAGCGGGACTCAATGAGCAGTTCTTC,CASRLLAGLNEQFF
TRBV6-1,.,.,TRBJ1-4,TGTGCCAGCAGAAGGGGGGAAAAACTGTTTTTT,CASRRGEKLFF
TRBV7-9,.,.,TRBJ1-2,TGTGCCAGCAGCCCCAGGGATCGCTATGGCTACACCTTC,CASSPRDRYGYTF
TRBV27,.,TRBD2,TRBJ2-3,TGTGCCAGCAGTCTGGGACTAGCGGGAGCAGATACGCAGTATTTT,CASSLGLAGADTQYF
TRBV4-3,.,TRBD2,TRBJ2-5,TGCGCCAGCAGCCAAGGTCCGGCGGGAGGGGGAGAGACCCAGTACTTC,CASSQGPAGGGETQYF
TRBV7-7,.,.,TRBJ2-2,TGTGCTAGCAGCCCTACAGGGATGGTCACCGGGGAGCTGTTTTTT,CASSPTGMVTGELFF
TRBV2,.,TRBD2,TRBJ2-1,TGTGCCAGTCAGGGCCGACTAGCTCACAATGAGCAGTTCTTC,CASQGRLAHNEQFF
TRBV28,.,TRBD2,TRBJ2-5,TGTGCCAGCAGTTTCCCCGGGACTAGCCAAGAGACCCAGTACTTC,CASSFPGTSQETQYF
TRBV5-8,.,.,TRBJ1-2,TGTGCCAGCAGCCGAGGGCGGAGTTATGGCTACACCTTC,CASSRGRSYGYTF
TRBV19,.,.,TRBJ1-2,TGTGCCAGTAGTACCCTAGGGGGGGCGAACGGCTACACCTTC,CASSTLGGANGYTF